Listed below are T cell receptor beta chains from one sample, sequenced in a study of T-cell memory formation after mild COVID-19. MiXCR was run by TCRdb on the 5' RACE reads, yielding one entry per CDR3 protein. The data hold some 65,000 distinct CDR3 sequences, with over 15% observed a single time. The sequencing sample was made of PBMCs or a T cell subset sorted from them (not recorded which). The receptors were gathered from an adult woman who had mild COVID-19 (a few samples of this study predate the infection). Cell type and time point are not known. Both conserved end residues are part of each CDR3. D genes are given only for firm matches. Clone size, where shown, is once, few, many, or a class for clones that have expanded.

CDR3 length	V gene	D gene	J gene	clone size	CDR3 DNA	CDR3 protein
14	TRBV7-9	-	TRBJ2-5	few	TGTGCCAGCAGCCCCTCCGCACCGGGGGAGACCCAGTACTTC	CASSPSAPGETQYF
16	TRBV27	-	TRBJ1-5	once	TGTGCCAGCAGTTCTCGCAGGGAGTTAGGCAATCAGCCCCAGCATTTT	CASSSRRELGNQPQHF
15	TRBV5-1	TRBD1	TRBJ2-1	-	TGCGCCAGCGCCAAAGGGACAGGGGAGGCCAATGAGCAGTTCTTC	CASAKGTGEANEQFF
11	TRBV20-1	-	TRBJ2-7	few	TGCAGTGCTAGAGAAGGGTACGAGCAGTACTTC	CSAREGYEQYF
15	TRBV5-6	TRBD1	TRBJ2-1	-	TGTGCCAGCAGCTCGGGGACAGGGTTTCGGAATGAGCAGTTCTTC	CASSSGTGFRNEQFF
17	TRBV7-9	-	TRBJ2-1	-	TGTGCCAGCAGCGCTCACCCCCCGGGGCAGCCCTACAATGAGCAGTTCTTC	CASSAHPPGQPYNEQFF
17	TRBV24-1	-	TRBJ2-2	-	TGTGCCACCAGTGATTTGTACGGGGGCCTCGACACCGGGGAGCTGTTTTTT	CATSDLYGGLDTGELFF
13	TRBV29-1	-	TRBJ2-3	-	TGCAGCGTTGAAACACGGGTCACAGATACGCAGTATTTT	CSVETRVTDTQYF
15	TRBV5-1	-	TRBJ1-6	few	TGCGCCAGCAGCTTGGCAGGGACGGAGTCGTCACCCCTCCACTTT	CASSLAGTESSPLHF
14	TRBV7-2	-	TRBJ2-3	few	TGTGCCAGCAGCTCAACTGATCCCGCAGATACGCAGTATTTT	CASSSTDPADTQYF
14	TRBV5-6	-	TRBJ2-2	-	TGTGCCAGCAGCTTCGGGTCGGGCACCGGGGAGCTGTTTTTT	CASSFGSGTGELFF
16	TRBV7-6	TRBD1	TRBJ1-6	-	TGTGCCAGCAGCTCGGGCAGGGGGTCCTATAATTCACCCCTCCACTTT	CASSSGRGSYNSPLHF
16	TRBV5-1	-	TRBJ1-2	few	TGCGCCAGCAGCGACCCGGACGGATACTCTAACTATGGCTACACCTTC	CASSDPDGYSNYGYTF
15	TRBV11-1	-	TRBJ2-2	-	TGTGCCAGCGACAACAGCCCCTATAACACCGGGGAGCTGTTTTTT	CASDNSPYNTGELFF
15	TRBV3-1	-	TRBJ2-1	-	TGTGCCAGCAGCCTCTGGGGACCCTCCTACAATGAGCAGTTCTTC	CASSLWGPSYNEQFF
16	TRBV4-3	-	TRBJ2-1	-	TGCGCCAGCAGCCAAGGGCCTAGCTTCAGCGGCAATGAGCAGTTCTTC	CASSQGPSFSGNEQFF
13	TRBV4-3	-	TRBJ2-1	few	TGCGCCAGCAGCCGTCGAGACTCCAATGAGCAGTTCTTC	CASSRRDSNEQFF